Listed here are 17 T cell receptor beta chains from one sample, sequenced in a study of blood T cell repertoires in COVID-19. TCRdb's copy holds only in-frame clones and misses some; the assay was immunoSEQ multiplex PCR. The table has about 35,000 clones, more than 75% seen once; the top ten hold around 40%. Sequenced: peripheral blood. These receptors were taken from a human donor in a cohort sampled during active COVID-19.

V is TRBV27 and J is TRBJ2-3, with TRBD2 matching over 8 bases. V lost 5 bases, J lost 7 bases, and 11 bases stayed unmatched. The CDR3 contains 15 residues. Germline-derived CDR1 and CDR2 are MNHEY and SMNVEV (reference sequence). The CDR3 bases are TGTGCCAGCAGTCTCCCATCCGGGGGGGCGTATACGCAGTATTTT. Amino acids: CASSLPSGGAYTQYF.

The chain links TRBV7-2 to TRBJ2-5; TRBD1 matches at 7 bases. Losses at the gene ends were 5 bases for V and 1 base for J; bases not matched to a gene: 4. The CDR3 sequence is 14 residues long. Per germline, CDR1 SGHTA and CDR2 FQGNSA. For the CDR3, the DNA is TGTGCCAGCAGCATACAGGGGAGCCAAGAGACCCAGTACTTC. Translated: CASSIQGSQETQYF. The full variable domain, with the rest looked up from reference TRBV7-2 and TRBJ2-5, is GAGVSQSPSNKVTEKGKDVELRCDPISGHTALYWYRQSLGQGLEFLIYFQGNSAPDKSGLPSDRFSAERTGGSVSTLTIQRTQQEDSAVYLCASSIQGSQETQYFGPGTRLLVL.

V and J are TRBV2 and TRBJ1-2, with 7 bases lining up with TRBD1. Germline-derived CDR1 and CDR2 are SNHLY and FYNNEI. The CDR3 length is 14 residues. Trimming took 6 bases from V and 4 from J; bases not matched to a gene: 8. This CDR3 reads CASRPTGFLYGYTF. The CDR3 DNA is TGTGCCAGCAGACCGACAGGGTTTCTCTATGGCTACACCTTC.

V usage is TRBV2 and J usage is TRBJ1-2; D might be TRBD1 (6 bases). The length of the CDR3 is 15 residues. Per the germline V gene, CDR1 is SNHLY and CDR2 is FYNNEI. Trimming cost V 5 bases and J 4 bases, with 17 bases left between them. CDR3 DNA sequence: TGTGCCAGCAGTCCAGACAGGACAGCCCTCTATGGCTACACCTTC. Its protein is CASSPDRTALYGYTF.

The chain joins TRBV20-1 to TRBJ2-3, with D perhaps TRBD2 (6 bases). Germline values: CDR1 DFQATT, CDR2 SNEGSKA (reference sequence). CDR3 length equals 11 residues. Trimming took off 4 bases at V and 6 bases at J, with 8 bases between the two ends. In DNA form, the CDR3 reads TGCAGTGCTATAGGGACTGATACGCAGTATTTT. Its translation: CSAIGTDTQYF.

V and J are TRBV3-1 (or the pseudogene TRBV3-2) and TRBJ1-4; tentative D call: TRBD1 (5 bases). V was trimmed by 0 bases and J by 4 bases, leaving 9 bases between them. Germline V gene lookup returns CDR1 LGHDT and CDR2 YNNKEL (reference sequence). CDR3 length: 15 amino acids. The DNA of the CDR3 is TGTGCCAGCAGCCAAGATGCAGGGTATAATGAAAAACTGTTTTTT. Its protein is CASSQDAGYNEKLFF.

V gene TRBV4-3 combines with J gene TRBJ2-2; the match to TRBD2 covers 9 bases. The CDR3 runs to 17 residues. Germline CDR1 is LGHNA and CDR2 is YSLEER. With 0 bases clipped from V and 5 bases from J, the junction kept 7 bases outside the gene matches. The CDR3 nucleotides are TGCGCCAGCAGCCAAGATCCTGGCGGGGGGGGGACCGGGGAGCTGTTTTTT. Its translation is CASSQDPGGGGTGELFF.

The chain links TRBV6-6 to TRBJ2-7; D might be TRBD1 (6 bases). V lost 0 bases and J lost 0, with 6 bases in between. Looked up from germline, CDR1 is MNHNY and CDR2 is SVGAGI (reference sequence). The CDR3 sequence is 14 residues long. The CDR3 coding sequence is TGTGCCAGCAGTTACTCAGGGGGCTCCTACGAGCAGTACTTC. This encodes CASSYSGGSYEQYF.

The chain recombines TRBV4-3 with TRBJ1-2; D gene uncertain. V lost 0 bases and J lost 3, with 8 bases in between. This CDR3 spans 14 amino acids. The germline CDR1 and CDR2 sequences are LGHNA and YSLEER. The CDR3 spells CASSQEQTDYGYTF. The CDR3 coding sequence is TGCGCCAGCAGCCAAGAACAGACCGACTATGGCTACACCTTC.

CDR3 protein: CASSPGLAGEQYF. CDR3 bases: TGCGCCAGCAGCCCGGGACTAGCGGGGGAGCAGTACTTC. This sequence joins TRBV4-3 and TRBJ2-7; 13 bases agree with TRBD2. CDR3 length: 13 residues. CDR1 and CDR2 from the germline V gene are LGHNA and YSLEER. The V and J ends lost 4 bases and 7 bases, in that order; junction bases with no gene match: 1.

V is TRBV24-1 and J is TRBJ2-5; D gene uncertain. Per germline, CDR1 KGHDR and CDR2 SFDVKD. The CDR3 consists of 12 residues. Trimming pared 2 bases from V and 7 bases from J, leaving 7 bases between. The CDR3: CATSDSQSTQYF. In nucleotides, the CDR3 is TGTGCCACCAGTGATTCCCAGTCGACCCAGTACTTC.

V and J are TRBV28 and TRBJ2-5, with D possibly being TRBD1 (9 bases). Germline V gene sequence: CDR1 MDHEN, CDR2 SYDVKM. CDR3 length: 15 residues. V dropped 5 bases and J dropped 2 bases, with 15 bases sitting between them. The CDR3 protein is CASSRGGTGQETQYF. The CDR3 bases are TGTGCCAGCAGTCGGGGGGGGACAGGGCAAGAGACCCAGTACTTC. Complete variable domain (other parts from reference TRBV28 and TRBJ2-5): DVKVTQSSRYLVKRTGEKVFLECVQDMDHENMFWYRQDPGLGLRLIYFSYDVKMKEKGDIPEGYSVSREKKERFSLILESASTNQTSMYLCASSRGGTGQETQYFGPGTRLLVL.

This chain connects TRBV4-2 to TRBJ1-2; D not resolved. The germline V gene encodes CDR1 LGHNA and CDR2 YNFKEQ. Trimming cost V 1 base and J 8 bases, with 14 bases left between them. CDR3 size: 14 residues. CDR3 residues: CASSQVGGHLGYTF. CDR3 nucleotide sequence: TGTGCCAGCAGCCAAGTCGGAGGTCATTTGGGCTACACCTTC.

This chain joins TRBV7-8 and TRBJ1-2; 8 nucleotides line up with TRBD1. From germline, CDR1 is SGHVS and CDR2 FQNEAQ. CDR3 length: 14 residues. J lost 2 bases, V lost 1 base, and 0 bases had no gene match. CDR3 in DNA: TGTGCCAGCAGCTTAGACAGGGGGAACTATGGCTACACCTTC. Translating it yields CASSLDRGNYGYTF.

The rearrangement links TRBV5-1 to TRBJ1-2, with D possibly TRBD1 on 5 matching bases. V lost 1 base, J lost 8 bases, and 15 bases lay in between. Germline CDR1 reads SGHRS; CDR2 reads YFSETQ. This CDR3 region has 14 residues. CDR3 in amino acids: CASSLNQGRVGYTF. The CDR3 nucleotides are TGCGCCAGCAGCTTGAATCAGGGAAGAGTAGGCTACACCTTC.

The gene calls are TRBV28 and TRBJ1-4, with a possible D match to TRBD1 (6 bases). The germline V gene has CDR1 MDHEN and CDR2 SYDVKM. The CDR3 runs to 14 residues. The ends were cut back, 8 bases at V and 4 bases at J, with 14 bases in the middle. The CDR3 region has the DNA TGTGCCAGCCGACTAACAGGGCGTAATGAAAAACTGTTTTTT. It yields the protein CASRLTGRNEKLFF.

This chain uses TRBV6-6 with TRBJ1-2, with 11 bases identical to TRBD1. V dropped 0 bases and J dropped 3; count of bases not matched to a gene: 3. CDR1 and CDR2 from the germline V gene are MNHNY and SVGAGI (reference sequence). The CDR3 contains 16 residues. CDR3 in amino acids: CASSYSRDRGDYGYTF. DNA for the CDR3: TGTGCCAGCAGTTACTCGAGGGACAGGGGGGACTATGGCTACACCTTC.